One and the same sample provided the 10 T cell receptor beta chains below, sequenced in a study of cytomegalovirus exposure and HLA in healthy donors (dated 2017 in TCRdb). Library construction relied on the immunoSEQ multiplex PCR assay. For the multiplex PCR, a mixture combining 60 forward primers for TCR Vbeta segments and 13 reverse primers for TCR Jbeta segments was used. Entries here come from immuneACCESS through TCRdb and include only in-frame sequences with V and J called. Some clones fail to appear in such tables; in the studies checked, an unresolved V gene covers under half of the shortfall, and the cause of the remainder is unknown. The sample table shows under 130,000 clones, and less than 85% are seen once. The ten top clones hold roughly 8% of the sample. The sample consisted of PBMCs. These receptors all come from a man aged 40-49 years in good health and CMV-seropositive.

This clone was observed once. The V and J genes are TRBV19 and TRBJ1-3; no reliable D call. V was shortened by 1 base and J by 0 bases, with 4 bases between the two germline ends. Germline V gene data show CDR1 as LNHDA and CDR2 as SQIVND (reference sequence). The CDR3 loop spans 14 amino acids. CDR3 sequence (DNA): TGTGCCAGTAGTATAGCCATCTCTGGAAACACCATATATTTT. This gives the protein CASSIAISGNTIYF.

This chain uses TRBV11-3 with TRBJ2-1; possibly TRBD1 for D (6 bases). Trimming cost V 5 bases and J 5 bases, with 19 bases left between them. This CDR3 has 16 residues. Germline loops: CDR1 SGHNT, CDR2 YENEEA. Here the CDR3 reads CASSPLSGVADNEQFF. CDR3 sequence (DNA): TGTGCCAGCAGCCCATTGTCAGGGGTCGCGGACAATGAGCAGTTCTTC.

The chain joins TRBV7-2 to TRBJ1-1; D remains ambiguous. V was pared by 0 bases and J by 2 bases, with 10 bases between. This CDR3 has 15 residues. Germline CDR1 and CDR2: SGHTA and FQGNSA. This CDR3 reads CASSLAGLPNTEAFF. CDR3 bases: TGTGCCAGCAGCTTAGCTGGACTCCCAAACACTGAAGCTTTCTTT. The full variable domain, in which reference TRBV7-2 and TRBJ1-1 provide the parts outside the CDR3, is GAGVSQSPSNKVTEKGKDVELRCDPISGHTALYWYRQSLGQGLEFLIYFQGNSAPDKSGLPSDRFSAERTGGSVSTLTIQRTQQEDSAVYLCASSLAGLPNTEAFFGQGTRLTVV.

The CDR3 sequence is CASSLRTGRAYNEQFF. CDR3 DNA sequence: TGTGCCAGCAGCTTACGGACAGGAAGGGCATACAATGAGCAGTTCTTC. The J gene is TRBJ2-1, the V gene TRBV7-8; TRBD1 matches 7 bases. V was clipped by 2 bases and J by 4 bases; unmatched bases: 8. The CDR3 covers 16 residues. Per the germline V gene, CDR1 is SGHVS and CDR2 is FQNEAQ.

The chain joins TRBV19 to TRBJ1-2; D uncertain. This CDR3 region has 14 residues. Germline lookup yields CDR1 LNHDA and CDR2 SQIVND (reference sequence). V shed 0 bases and J shed 2 bases, with 7 bases lying between them. The CDR3 spells CASSIERGNYGYTF. The CDR3 nucleotides read TGTGCCAGTAGTATAGAACGAGGGAACTATGGCTACACCTTC.

The chain has TRBV30 and TRBJ1-4; tentative D call: TRBD1 (6 bases). In germline, CDR1 is GTSNPN, CDR2 SVGIG (reference sequence). The V gene lost 2 bases and the J gene lost 4 bases, with 20 bases spanning the gap. The CDR3 extends over 17 amino acids. In DNA form, the CDR3 reads TGTGCCTGGAGTAAAAGGGACATCTCAAGGTATAATGAAAAACTGTTTTTT. The encoded protein is CAWSKRDISRYNEKLFF.

The J gene is TRBJ1-1, the V gene TRBV2, with TRBD1 identical over 7 bases. Germline V gene sequence: CDR1 SNHLY, CDR2 FYNNEI. V was pared by 6 bases and J by 5 bases, with 12 bases of the junction left unmatched. The CDR3 length is 15 residues. The CDR3 sequence is CASRPREGAETEAFF. For the CDR3, the DNA is TGTGCCAGCAGACCACGGGAGGGGGCGGAGACTGAAGCTTTCTTT.

The sample holds a few counts of this clone. The V call is TRBV11-3, the J call TRBJ2-7; D is possibly TRBD1 (5 bases). CDR3 length equals 15 residues. Trimming shortened V by 4 bases and J by 4 bases, and 17 bases separated the two germline ends. The germline V gene encodes CDR1 SGHNT and CDR2 YENEEA. The CDR3 sequence is CASSSPGLGVYEQYF. In DNA, the CDR3 is TGTGCCAGCAGCTCCCCGGGTTTAGGGGTTTACGAGCAGTACTTC. Combining the CDR3 with reference TRBV11-3 and TRBJ2-7 gives the whole variable domain EAGVVQSPRYKIIEKKQPVAFWCNPISGHNTLYWYLQNLGQGPELLIRYENEEAVDDSQLPKDRFSAERLKGVDSTLKIQPAELGDSAVYLCASSSPGLGVYEQYFGPGTRLTVT.

V gene TRBV7-3 combines with J gene TRBJ2-5; 13 bases line up with TRBD2. CDR1 and CDR2 from the germline V gene are SGHTA and FQGTGA. The CDR3 runs 15 residues. J was trimmed by 3 bases and V by 5 bases; bases with no gene match: 3. The CDR3 loop is CASSGGTSGKETQYF. DNA for the CDR3: TGTGCCAGCAGCGGAGGGACTAGCGGGAAAGAGACCCAGTACTTC. Supplemented by reference TRBV7-3 and TRBJ2-5, the full variable domain reads GAGVSQTPSNKVTEKGKYVELRCDPISGHTALYWYRQSLGQGPEFLIYFQGTGAADDSGLPNDRFFAVRPEGSVSTLKIQRTERGDSAVYLCASSGGTSGKETQYFGPGTRLLVL.

A remark on this clone: Germline and junction disagree at one end, which may indicate a read error. This chain uses TRBV7-9 with TRBJ2-7, with D possibly TRBD2 on 6 matching bases. The CDR3 loop spans 13 amino acids. Germline V lookup: CDR1 SEHNR, CDR2 FQNEAQ (reference sequence). Written as DNA, the CDR3 is TGTTCCAGCAGCCCTCGGGGGTACGACGAGCAGTACTTC. Its protein is CSSSPRGYDEQYF.